These T cell receptor beta chains were read from a single sample in a study of cytomegalovirus exposure and HLA in healthy donors. Assay used: immunoSEQ multiplex PCR; TCRdb lists only in-frame clones, some missing. The sample includes 110,000 or so clones, 69% of them seen just once. The specimen sequenced was PBMCs. Source of these receptors: a woman between 65 and 79 years old in good health and CMV-seropositive. The conserved cysteine and the conserved F or W are not part of the CDR3 here.

TRBJ1-2 | TRBV29-1 | SVEDPQVYGYT
TRBJ1-4 | TRBV2 | ASSGQGGVNEKLF
TRBJ2-3 | TRBV11-2 | ASSLSGQGPDTQY
TRBJ2-5 | TRBV5-1 | ASSLAGRPQETQY
TRBJ1-3 | TRBV30 | AWSNRFGNTIY
TRBJ2-5 | TRBV2 | ASSEEGGRQETQY
TRBJ1-1 | TRBV18 | ASSPNPINMNTEAF
TRBJ1-5 | TRBV6-1 | ASSEEMRVSNQPQH
TRBJ1-3 | TRBV6-1 | ASKGSGAGNTIY
NA | TRBV5-1 | ASSLGGQGNYEQY
TRBJ1-1 | TRBV7-8 | ASSLSDGMNTEAF
TRBJ2-1 | TRBV30 | AWSVRARTGNEQF
TRBJ2-5 | TRBV6-4 | ASSPTSGGWTQY
TRBJ1-5 | TRBV19 | ASSMAGQGNNQPQH
TRBJ2-1 | TRBV7-9 | ASSSWTSGGDSYNEQF
TRBJ2-1 | TRBV18 | ASSQDSYNEQF
TRBJ1-3 | TRBV18 | ASSPVGGTGNTIY
TRBJ2-7 | TRBV5-1 | ASSSMGGGAIHEQY
TRBJ2-1 | TRBV5-1 | ASSLGSEYNEQF
TRBJ1-2 | TRBV5-4 | ASTSGQRYGYT
TRBJ2-3 | TRBV6-1 | ASSEYPSGGFDTQY
TRBJ1-1 | TRBV18 | ASSPRGNTEAF
TRBJ1-1 | TRBV2 | ASRIFEETEAF
TRBJ2-1 | TRBV7-2 | ASSLAWSSYNEQF
TRBJ1-2 | TRBV5-1 | ASSLEGGEGYT
TRBJ1-1 | TRBV25-1 | ATVYNTEAF
TRBJ2-5 | TRBV7-9 | ASSSRTTSGEETQY
TRBJ1-2 | TRBV5-6 | ASSSPVTGVLGYT
TRBJ1-5 | TRBV29-1 | SVVGQGRDQPQH
TRBJ2-6 | TRBV2 | ASTGQGAPPGANVLT
TRBJ1-2 | TRBV29-1 | SVWGGQGAGYT
TRBJ1-4 | TRBV6-5 | ASSYSRTGGFEKLF
TRBJ1-2 | TRBV29-1 | SATQTLGYGYT
TRBJ2-1 | TRBV10-2 | ASRYGGAAEQF
TRBJ1-4 | TRBV5-6 | ASSPRVPNEKLF
TRBJ1-5 | TRBV30 | AWSRGAGNQPQH
TRBJ1-4 | TRBV4-1 | ASSPSTGTADFTNEKLF
TRBJ1-4 | TRBV10-3 | AIRARRDDEKLF
TRBJ2-7 | TRBV5-4 | ASSRDSRRDEQY